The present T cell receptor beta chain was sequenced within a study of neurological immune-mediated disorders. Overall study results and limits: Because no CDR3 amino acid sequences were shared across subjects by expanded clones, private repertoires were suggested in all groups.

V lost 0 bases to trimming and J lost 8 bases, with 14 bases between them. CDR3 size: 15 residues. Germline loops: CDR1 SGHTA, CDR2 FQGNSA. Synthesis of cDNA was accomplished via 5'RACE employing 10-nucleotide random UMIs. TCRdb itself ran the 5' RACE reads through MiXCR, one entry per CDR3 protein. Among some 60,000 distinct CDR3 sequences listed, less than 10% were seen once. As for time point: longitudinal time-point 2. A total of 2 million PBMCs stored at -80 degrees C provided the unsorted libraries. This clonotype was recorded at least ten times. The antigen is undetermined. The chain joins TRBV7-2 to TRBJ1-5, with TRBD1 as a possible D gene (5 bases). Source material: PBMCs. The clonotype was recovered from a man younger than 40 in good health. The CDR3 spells CASSLAPGAGEPQHF. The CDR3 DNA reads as TGTGCCAGCAGCTTAGCGCCAGGAGCGGGGGAGCCCCAGCATTTT.